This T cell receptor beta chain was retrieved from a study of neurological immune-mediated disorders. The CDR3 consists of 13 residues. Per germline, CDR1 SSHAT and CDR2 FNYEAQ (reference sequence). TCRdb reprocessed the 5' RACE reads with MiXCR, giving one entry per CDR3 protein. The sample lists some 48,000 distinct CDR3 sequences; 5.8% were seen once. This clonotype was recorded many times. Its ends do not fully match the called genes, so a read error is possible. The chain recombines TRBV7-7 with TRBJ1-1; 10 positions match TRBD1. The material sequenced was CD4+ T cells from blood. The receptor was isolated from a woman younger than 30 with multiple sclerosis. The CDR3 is CASSRDRGTEAFF. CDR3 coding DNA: TGTGCTAGCAGCAGGGACAGGGGAACTGAAGCTTTCTTT.